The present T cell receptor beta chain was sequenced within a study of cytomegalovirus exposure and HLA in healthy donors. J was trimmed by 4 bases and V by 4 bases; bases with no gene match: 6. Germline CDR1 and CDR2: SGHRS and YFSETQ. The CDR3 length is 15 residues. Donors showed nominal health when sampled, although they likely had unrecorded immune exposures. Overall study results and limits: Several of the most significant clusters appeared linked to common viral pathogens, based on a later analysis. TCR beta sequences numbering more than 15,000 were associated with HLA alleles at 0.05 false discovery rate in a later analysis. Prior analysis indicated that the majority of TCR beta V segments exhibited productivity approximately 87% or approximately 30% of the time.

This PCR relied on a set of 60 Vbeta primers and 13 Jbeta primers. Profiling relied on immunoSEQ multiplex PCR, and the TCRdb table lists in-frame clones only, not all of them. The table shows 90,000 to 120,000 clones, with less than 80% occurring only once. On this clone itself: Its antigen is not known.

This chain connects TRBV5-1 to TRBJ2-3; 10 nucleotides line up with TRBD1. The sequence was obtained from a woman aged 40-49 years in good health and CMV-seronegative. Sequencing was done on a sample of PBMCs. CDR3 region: CASSLDRGRADTQYF. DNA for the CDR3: TGCGCCAGCAGCCTAGACAGGGGGCGCGCAGATACGCAGTATTTT.